What follows are 30 T cell receptor beta chains derived from one specimen sequenced in a study of blood T cell repertoires in COVID-19. The assay was immunoSEQ multiplex PCR, and TCRdb's table has in-frame clones only and misses some. The repertoire has under 150,000 clones, roughly four fifths of them found once; the top ten carry about 9.5%. Sequences were obtained from peripheral blood. The receptors shown here come from a man between 40 and 49 years old with active or convalescent COVID-19.

The chain links TRBV10-3 to TRBJ2-5; D perhaps matches TRBD2 (6 bases). Germline V gene lookup returns CDR1 ENHRY and CDR2 SYGVKD. This CDR3 comprises 12 residues. V lost 11 bases, J lost 2 bases, and 12 bases lay in between. CDR3 in amino acids: CAVRDSQETQYF. CDR3 sequence (DNA): TGTGCCGTCCGGGACTCACAAGAGACCCAGTACTTC.

The chain employs TRBV10-3 and TRBJ2-2; a weak D match, TRBD2 (5 bases). Trimming stripped 7 bases from V and 1 base from J, with 10 bases between. Germline loops: CDR1 ENHRY, CDR2 SYGVKD. This CDR3 spans 14 amino acids. CDR3 region: CAITDSKNTGELFF. The CDR3 DNA is TGTGCCATCACGGACTCGAAGAACACCGGGGAGCTGTTTTTT.

The chain links TRBV7-2 to TRBJ1-5, with 8 bases fitting TRBD1. The CDR3 sequence is 15 residues long. The V segment lost 6 bases and the J segment 1 base; nucleotides outside the gene matches: 5. Germline V gene data show CDR1 as SGHTA and CDR2 as FQGNSA. In nucleotides, the CDR3 is TGTGCCAGCAGTTATTACAGGGGGAGCAATCAGCCCCAGCATTTT. Translated: CASSYYRGSNQPQHF.

This chain links TRBV5-4 with TRBJ1-2, with D tentatively TRBD1 (5 bases). This CDR3 comprises 14 residues. Trimming removed 0 bases at V and 2 bases at J, with 8 bases between. Germline-derived CDR1 and CDR2 are SGHNT and YYREEE (reference sequence). The CDR3 region is CASSLGDRNYGYTF. The CDR3 nucleotides read TGTGCCAGCAGCTTGGGAGACAGAAACTATGGCTACACCTTC.

The chain has TRBV7-2 and TRBJ1-1; 9 bases map to TRBD1. Germline V gives CDR1 SGHTA, CDR2 FQGNSA. V lost 5 bases and J lost 5; bases outside the gene matches: 12. This CDR3 has 16 amino acids. The CDR3 DNA follows: TGTGCCAGCAGCACCCAACAGGGGGCGCTAGGGACTGAAGCTTTCTTT. Its protein is CASSTQQGALGTEAFF.

The rearrangement links TRBV14 to TRBJ2-1; D may be TRBD2 (6 bases). Germline V gene sequence: CDR1 SGHDN, CDR2 FVKESK. V shed 2 bases and J shed 1 base, with 12 bases lying between them. The CDR3 spans 16 residues. The CDR3 is CASSQTGGASYNEQFF. DNA for the CDR3: TGTGCCAGCAGCCAAACTGGAGGGGCTTCCTACAATGAGCAGTTCTTC. Based on the CDR3 plus reference TRBV14 and TRBJ2-1, the full variable domain is EAGVTQFPSHSVIEKGQTVTLRCDPISGHDNLYWYRRVMGKEIKFLLHFVKESKQDESGMPNNRFLAERTGGTYSTLKVQPAELEDSGVYFCASSQTGGASYNEQFFGPGTRLTVL.

J is TRBJ2-3 and V is TRBV29-1; perhaps TRBD2 as D (6 bases). The V end was cut by 4 bases, the J end by 4 bases, with 12 bases between. This CDR3 is built from 13 residues. CDR1 and CDR2 from the germline V gene are SQVTM and ANQGSEA. The CDR3 region has the DNA TGCAGCGTTGTGGGGGGAAGCCCAGATACGCAGTATTTT. Translated, it gives CSVVGGSPDTQYF.

The chain employs TRBV7-8 and TRBJ1-3, with 7 bases identical to TRBD1. Germline loops: CDR1 SGHVS, CDR2 FQNEAQ. The CDR3 runs 15 residues. J gave up 7 bases and V 0 bases, and 6 bases lay outside the gene matches. The CDR3 region is CASSLAGQGENTIYF. CDR3 sequence (DNA): TGTGCCAGCAGCTTAGCGGGGCAGGGGGAGAACACCATATATTTT.

This rearrangement joins TRBV19 to TRBJ1-2; no reliable D call. The CDR3 contains 13 residues. Germline CDR1 and CDR2: LNHDA and SQIVND (reference sequence). The germline V and J ends were trimmed by 1 base and 2 bases, with 5 bases remaining between them. The CDR3 DNA reads TGTGCCAGTAGTATAGCCAGGAACTATGGCTACACCTTC. Its translation: CASSIARNYGYTF.

V and J are TRBV24-1 and TRBJ2-7, with D possibly matching TRBD2 (5 bases). The CDR3 has 14 residues. V lost 9 bases to trimming and J lost 2 bases, with 16 bases between them. Germline-derived CDR1 and CDR2 are KGHDR and SFDVKD. The DNA of the CDR3 is TGTGCCACCCGTGTGGACGGGGAAGCCTACGAGCAGTACTTC. This sequence encodes CATRVDGEAYEQYF.

The rearrangement joins TRBV12-5 to TRBJ2-2; D possibly corresponds to TRBD2 (5 bases). CDR1 is LGHNT and CDR2 is FRNRAP in the germline V gene. V was pared by 1 base and J by 6 bases, with 9 bases between. The CDR3 is 14 residues long. CDR3 DNA: TGTGCTAGTGGTTTGGCACTCGGGGCCGGGGAGCTGTTTTTT. Its translation: CASGLALGAGELFF.

CDR3 amino acids: CASSFASGRVDTQYF. Written as DNA, the CDR3 is TGTGCCAGCAGCTTCGCTAGCGGGAGGGTAGATACGCAGTATTTT. The chain couples TRBV11-2 to TRBJ2-3; 12 nucleotides align to TRBD2. With 3 bases clipped from V and 5 bases from J, the junction kept 3 bases outside the gene matches. The CDR3 is made up of 15 amino acids. Per the germline V gene, CDR1 is SGHAT and CDR2 is FQNNGV.

This clone was found a few times. V gene TRBV10-3 combines with J gene TRBJ1-2; the D is unclear. The ends were cut back, 8 bases at V and 0 bases at J, with 10 bases in the middle. This CDR3 comprises 13 residues. Germline loops: CDR1 ENHRY, CDR2 SYGVKD. The CDR3 region is CAISNAANYGYTF. In DNA, the CDR3 is TGTGCCATCTCAAACGCGGCTAACTATGGCTACACCTTC.

The chain uses TRBV6-6 and TRBJ1-1, with 8 bases fitting TRBD1. Germline assignment: CDR1 MNHNY and CDR2 SVGAGI (reference sequence). This CDR3 has 14 residues. After removal of 10 bases from V and 2 bases from J, the junction contained 9 bases not matched to a gene. The CDR3 nucleotides are TGTGCCACCGCAATTTCAGGGGGCAACACTGAAGCTTTCTTT. This translates into CATAISGGNTEAFF.

The count of this clone is one. V is TRBV6-5 and J is TRBJ2-7; perhaps TRBD2 as D (6 bases). The germline V and J ends were trimmed by 8 bases and 6 bases, with 11 bases remaining between them. The germline CDR1 and CDR2 sequences are MNHEY and SVGAGI. The CDR3 is 11 amino acids. The CDR3 sequence is CASGQGGEQYF. As DNA, the CDR3 is TGTGCCAGCGGCCAGGGAGGCGAGCAGTACTTC.

The chain uses TRBV29-1 and TRBJ2-1; D gene uncertain. This CDR3 is built from 14 residues. Trimming pared 3 bases from V and 0 bases from J, leaving 9 bases between. Germline loops: CDR1 SQVTM, CDR2 ANQGSEA. The CDR3 DNA reads TGCAGCGTTGAGAACGGAGTCTCCTACAATGAGCAGTTCTTC. It specifies CSVENGVSYNEQFF.

This clone was observed once. This chain connects TRBV30 to TRBJ2-7, with D unclear. CDR3 size: 14 residues. V shed 3 bases and J shed 0 bases, with 12 bases lying between them. Germline CDR1 reads GTSNPN; CDR2 reads SVGIG (reference sequence). The CDR3: CAWSASPSSYEQYF. CDR3 coding DNA: TGTGCCTGGAGCGCAAGCCCTAGCTCCTACGAGCAGTACTTC.

J is TRBJ2-1 and V is TRBV10-2; TRBD2 aligns across 14 bases. This CDR3 is built from 17 residues. From germline, CDR1 is WSHSY and CDR2 SAAADI. Unmatched junction bases numbered 11, after V lost 4 bases and J lost 9 bases. The CDR3 protein is CASSGLAGGPFASEQFF. As DNA, the CDR3 is TGCGCCAGCAGTGGACTAGCGGGGGGGCCTTTTGCGAGTGAGCAGTTCTTC.

This clone has just a few counts. J is TRBJ2-7 and V is TRBV15; 7 positions agree with TRBD2. Germline values: CDR1 LNHNV, CDR2 YYDKDF (reference sequence). The CDR3 spans 16 residues. V shed 3 bases, J shed 7 bases, and the junction held 15 bases outside the gene matches. The CDR3 sequence is CATSRWGGQDGGEQYF. As DNA, the CDR3 is TGTGCCACCAGCAGGTGGGGAGGGCAGGACGGTGGGGAGCAGTACTTC. Filled out from reference TRBV15 and TRBJ2-7, the complete variable domain reads DAMVIQNPRYQVTQFGKPVTLSCSQTLNHNVMYWYQQKSSQAPKLLFHYYDKDFNNEADTPDNFQSRRPNTSFCFLDIRSPGLGDTAMYLCATSRWGGQDGGEQYFGPGTRLTVT.

The V gene is TRBV7-3, the J gene TRBJ1-1; 7 nucleotides match TRBD1. Trimming took 5 bases from V and 3 from J; bases not matched to a gene: 9. The germline gives CDR1 SGHTA, CDR2 FQGTGA. The CDR3 is made up of 15 amino acids. The CDR3 loop reads CASSPVGRGYTEAFF. The CDR3 bases are TGTGCCAGCAGCCCAGTCGGCAGGGGGTACACTGAAGCTTTCTTT.

The genes are TRBV5-1 and TRBJ1-3; 8 bases align to TRBD1. CDR3 length equals 18 residues. The V gene end was trimmed by 4 bases and the J gene end by 0 bases; junction bases not matched to a gene: 12. Per the germline V gene, CDR1 is SGHRS and CDR2 is YFSETQ. This chain's CDR3 is CASSVGQGITLSGNTIYF. CDR3 DNA sequence: TGCGCCAGCAGCGTAGGACAGGGAATTACTCTCTCTGGAAACACCATATATTTT.

The chain uses TRBV4-3 and TRBJ2-1; 9 bases are shared with TRBD1. The CDR3 contains 19 residues. V trimming: 2 bases; J trimming: 1 base; junction bases outside the gene matches: 12. Germline loops: CDR1 LGHNA, CDR2 YSLEER. CDR3 coding DNA: TGCGCCAGCAGCCAAAACCGGGGGACAGGGAGGGTGTCCTACAATGAGCAGTTCTTC. Amino acids: CASSQNRGTGRVSYNEQFF.

The rearrangement links TRBV3-1 (or the pseudogene TRBV3-2) to TRBJ2-7, with 8 nucleotides matching TRBD1. Germline lookup yields CDR1 LGHDT and CDR2 YNNKEL (reference sequence). Unmatched junction bases numbered 5, after V lost 2 bases and J lost 5 bases. The CDR3 is made up of 14 amino acids. The CDR3: CASSQRTGMNEQYF. CDR3 sequence (DNA): TGTGCCAGCAGCCAACGGACAGGGATGAACGAGCAGTACTTC.

V gene TRBV5-4 combines with J gene TRBJ2-1; TRBD2 matches 14 bases. The CDR3 extends over 16 amino acids. Germline CDR1 and CDR2: SGHNT and YYREEE (reference sequence). J gave up 5 bases and V 0 bases, and 1 base lay outside the gene matches. CDR3 DNA: TGTGCCAGCAGCTTGGGACTAGCGGGGGGGGACAATGAGCAGTTCTTC. It encodes CASSLGLAGGDNEQFF. Filled out from reference TRBV5-4 and TRBJ2-1, the complete variable domain reads ETGVTQSPTHLIKTRGQQVTLRCSSQSGHNTVSWYQQALGQGPQFIFQYYREEENGRGNFPPRFSGLQFPNYSSELNVNALELDDSALYLCASSLGLAGGDNEQFFGPGTRLTVL.

V gene TRBV18 combines with J gene TRBJ2-1, with 7 bases matching TRBD1. CDR1 KGHSH and CDR2 LQKENI come from the germline V gene. The V and J ends lost 6 bases and 9 bases, in that order; junction bases with no gene match: 14. The CDR3 consists of 15 residues. The CDR3 nucleotides read TGTGCCAGCTCTCCCGGACAGGCAGGTAACGGTGAGCAGTTCTTC. This sequence encodes CASSPGQAGNGEQFF.

V gene TRBV5-1 combines with J gene TRBJ1-2; possible D gene TRBD1, 6 bases. CDR3 length equals 14 residues. Trimming removed 2 bases from V and 3 bases from J, with 11 bases in between. Germline V CDR1 and CDR2: SGHRS, YFSETQ. CDR3 DNA: TGCGCCAGCAGCTTAAACAGGGATGACTATGGCTACACCTTC. Translated: CASSLNRDDYGYTF.

V is TRBV11-2 and J is TRBJ1-6; the match to TRBD1 covers 7 bases. Germline CDR1 SGHAT, CDR2 FQNNGV. This CDR3 is 14 amino acids long. After removal of 5 bases from V and 7 bases from J, the junction contained 5 bases not matched to a gene. The CDR3 bases are TGTGCCAGCAGCCAGACAGGGAAGAATTCACCCCTCCACTTT. This encodes CASSQTGKNSPLHF.

The V call is TRBV14, the J call TRBJ2-7, with D perhaps matching TRBD1 (7 bases). The V end was cut by 3 bases, the J end by 3 bases, with 15 bases between. This CDR3 has 15 residues. Germline values: CDR1 SGHDN, CDR2 FVKESK. The CDR3 DNA reads as TGTGCCAGCAGCCAGGGGAGGACAGGAATCTACGAGCAGTACTTC. Protein: CASSQGRTGIYEQYF. The complete variable domain, with remaining parts taken from reference TRBV14 and TRBJ2-7, reads EAGVTQFPSHSVIEKGQTVTLRCDPISGHDNLYWYRRVMGKEIKFLLHFVKESKQDESGMPNNRFLAERTGGTYSTLKVQPAELEDSGVYFCASSQGRTGIYEQYFGPGTRLTVT.

The V call is TRBV5-4, the J call TRBJ1-4, with 8 bases identical to TRBD1. The V and J ends lost 3 bases and 7 bases, in that order; junction bases with no gene match: 2. The CDR3 length is 13 residues. CDR1 and CDR2 from the germline V gene are SGHNT and YYREEE (reference sequence). The CDR3 nucleotides read TGTGCCAGCAGCTCGGACAGGGCTGAAAAACTGTTTTTT. Protein: CASSSDRAEKLFF.

CDR3 amino acids: CASSFFQGTYEQYF. CDR3 sequence (DNA): TGTGCCAGCAGCTTTTTTCAGGGGACCTACGAGCAGTACTTC. The rearrangement joins TRBV5-6 to TRBJ2-7; D might be TRBD1 (6 bases). Germline V gene lookup returns CDR1 SGHDT and CDR2 YYEEEE. The CDR3 extends over 14 amino acids. The V end lost 2 bases, the J end lost 2 bases, and 11 bases lay between the germline ends.